This T cell receptor beta chain was recorded in a study of T cell repertoires in cytomegalovirus infection. Study summary: Both a matching HLA type and CMV infection were indicated by public TCR beta signatures.

One entry per CDR3 protein results from TCRdb running MiXCR on the reads. The sample contains roughly 300,000 distinct CDR3 sequences, roughly 23% of which appear only once. Study observations and caveats: Summed public TCR beta family frequency identified CMV carriers bearing the relevant HLA. Clonotype analysis showed dominance of the ex vivo response by HLA-C-restricted CMV-specific TCR beta clonotypes.

This clonotype has more than one count but fewer than ten. Its antigen is as yet unknown. The CDR3 contains 14 residues. V dropped 1 base and J dropped 4 bases, with 8 bases sitting between them. The germline CDR1 and CDR2 sequences are SGHTA and FQGTGA. The sequence derives from a human donor in good health (CMV status not recorded). Some clones in this sample may be carry-over from other donors' samples. The sample taken for sequencing was PBMCs. This chain joins TRBV7-3 and TRBJ1-5; D might be TRBD1 (5 bases). The CDR3 is CASSLRQYNQPQHF. The CDR3 DNA follows: TGTGCCAGCAGCTTAAGACAGTATAATCAGCCCCAGCATTTT.